Each of the 29 T cell receptor beta chains below was sequenced from the same sample in a study of shared clonotypes between healthy human individuals. Only in-frame clones appear in the TCRdb table, and some are missing; sequencing was by immunoSEQ multiplex PCR. The table shows roughly 520,000 clones, with approximately 95% occurring only once. Sequencing was done on a sample of naive CD4+ T cells sorted from blood. This sample's subset: CD45RA+ positively selected. The receptors originated from a woman in her 30s in good health.

The chain has TRBV29-1 and TRBJ2-3; the match to TRBD2 covers 7 bases. This CDR3 has 13 amino acids. Trimming took 8 bases from V and 2 from J; bases not matched to a gene: 7. Germline-derived CDR1 and CDR2 are SQVTM and ANQGSEA. CDR3 nucleotide sequence: TGCAGCTCAGCGGGACCGACCACAGATACGCAGTATTTT. It translates to CSSAGPTTDTQYF.

This clone was detected only once. The V call is TRBV7-8, the J call TRBJ1-3; the match to TRBD1 covers 7 bases. V gave up 7 bases and J gave up 1 base; unmatched junction bases: 13. CDR1 and CDR2 from the germline V gene are SGHVS and FQNEAQ. This CDR3 is 17 amino acids long. In DNA, the CDR3 is TGTGCCAGCACCCCTTACGGGGACAGACTTTCTGGAAACACCATATATTTT. Translation gives CASTPYGDRLSGNTIYF. The complete variable domain, with remaining parts taken from reference TRBV7-8 and TRBJ1-3, reads GAGVSQSPRYKVAKRGQDVALRCDPISGHVSLFWYQQALGQGPEFLTYFQNEAQLDKSGLPSDRFFAERPEGSVSTLKIQRTQQEDSAVYLCASTPYGDRLSGNTIYFGEGSWLTVV.

This chain links TRBV11-2 with TRBJ2-7; 8 bases agree with TRBD2. The length of the CDR3 is 15 residues. CDR1 SGHAT and CDR2 FQNNGV come from the germline V gene. The trim removed 1 base at V and 4 bases at J, leaving 6 bases unmatched. The CDR3 sequence: CASSLGGSGRYEQYF. CDR3 coding DNA: TGTGCCAGCAGCTTAGGGGGGAGCGGGAGATACGAGCAGTACTTC.

The chain carries TRBV5-1 and TRBJ1-4; 9 nucleotides match TRBD1. The CDR3 spans 14 residues. Germline-derived CDR1 and CDR2 are SGHRS and YFSETQ. Losses at the gene ends were 4 bases for V and 3 bases for J; bases not matched to a gene: 1. CDR3 in DNA: TGCGCCAGCAGCGGACAGGGGCCTAATGAAAAACTGTTTTTT. The encoded protein is CASSGQGPNEKLFF. The full variable domain, with the rest looked up from reference TRBV5-1 and TRBJ1-4, is KAGVTQTPRYLIKTRGQQVTLSCSPISGHRSVSWYQQTPGQGLQFLFEYFSETQRNKGNFPGRFSGRQFSNSRSEMNVSTLELGDSALYLCASSGQGPNEKLFFGSGTQLSVL.

The rearrangement joins TRBV5-4 to TRBJ2-7; TRBD2 is a possible D gene (6 bases). Trimming left V 5 bases short and J 3 bases short, with 18 bases between. Germline V gene sequence: CDR1 SGHNT, CDR2 YYREEE (reference sequence). The CDR3 is 15 residues long. The CDR3 sequence: CASSGAGRLGYEQYF. The CDR3 DNA is TGTGCCAGCAGTGGAGCTGGGCGACTAGGCTACGAGCAGTACTTC.

The chain couples TRBV5-6 to TRBJ1-4; D is undetermined. The germline gives CDR1 SGHDT, CDR2 YYEEEE. V was clipped by 1 base and J by 8 bases, with 15 bases between them. This CDR3 has 15 residues. DNA of the CDR3: TGTGCCAGCAGCTTGCAGCTCGGGGTTGGGGAAAAACTGTTTTTT. This gives the protein CASSLQLGVGEKLFF.

This clone was observed once. The J gene is TRBJ2-5, the V gene TRBV30; no reliable D call. The germline V and J ends were trimmed by 0 bases and 4 bases, with 9 bases remaining between them. Germline loops: CDR1 GTSNPN, CDR2 SVGIG (reference sequence). This CDR3 is 13 amino acids long. The CDR3 loop reads CAWSVQRLETQYF. The CDR3 DNA sequence: TGTGCCTGGAGTGTACAAAGGCTAGAGACCCAGTACTTC.

The V call is TRBV10-2, the J call TRBJ2-7, with 7 bases lining up with TRBD2. The V gene end was trimmed by 6 bases and the J gene end by 0 bases; junction bases not matched to a gene: 5. Germline assignment: CDR1 WSHSY and CDR2 SAAADI. CDR3 length: 14 amino acids. CDR3 amino acids: CASRQTSSSYEQYF. The CDR3 nucleotides are TGCGCCAGCAGACAGACTAGCAGCTCCTACGAGCAGTACTTC.

This chain joins TRBV4-2 and TRBJ2-7; maybe TRBD1 (5 bases). This CDR3 is built from 15 residues. Per germline, CDR1 LGHNA and CDR2 YNFKEQ. V lost 3 bases and J 1 base, leaving 13 bases between the germline ends. This CDR3 is CASSQTQGQSYEQYF. The CDR3 nucleotides read TGTGCCAGCAGCCAGACCCAGGGTCAGTCCTACGAGCAGTACTTC.

There are a few counts of this clone. The chain carries TRBV4-2 and TRBJ2-5; 9 bases agree with TRBD2. CDR1 is LGHNA, CDR2 YNFKEQ, per germline. V was pared by 4 bases and J by 3 bases, with 9 bases of the junction left unmatched. The CDR3 spans 16 residues. As DNA, the CDR3 is TGTGCCAGCAGCCTGCTTCGACTAGCGGAAGAAGAGACCCAGTACTTC. As protein: CASSLLRLAEEETQYF.

The CDR3 loop is CASRLDVNYGYTF. The CDR3 DNA reads TGTGCCAGCAGGCTGGACGTTAACTATGGCTACACCTTC. J is TRBJ1-2 and V is TRBV2; D is ambiguous. The germline gives CDR1 SNHLY, CDR2 FYNNEI. Deletions cut 6 bases from V and 1 base from J, with 9 bases between. CDR3 length: 13 residues.

The chain joins TRBV5-1 to TRBJ2-5; D gene uncertain. CDR3 length equals 13 residues. V lost 4 bases and J 4 bases, leaving 11 bases between the germline ends. CDR1 SGHRS and CDR2 YFSETQ come from the germline V gene. The CDR3 sequence: CASSADIGETQYF. CDR3 bases: TGCGCCAGCAGCGCAGACATAGGAGAGACCCAGTACTTC.

This rearrangement joins TRBV28 to TRBJ2-5; D is perhaps TRBD1 or TRBD2 (6 bases each). The germline V gene has CDR1 MDHEN and CDR2 SYDVKM. This CDR3 spans 12 amino acids. V lost 7 bases to trimming and J lost 5 bases, with 11 bases between them. The CDR3 region is CASTEGGETQYF. CDR3 in DNA: TGTGCCAGCACCGAGGGGGGCGAGACCCAGTACTTC.

The sample holds a few counts of this clone. The chain uses TRBV6-5 and TRBJ2-7; no firm D call. This CDR3 has 11 residues. V shed 3 bases and J shed 7 bases, with 7 bases lying between them. From germline, CDR1 is MNHEY and CDR2 SVGAGI. Here the CDR3 reads CASSYDGEQYF. CDR3 nucleotide sequence: TGTGCCAGCAGTTATGACGGAGAGCAGTACTTC.

The chain couples TRBV28 to TRBJ2-2; D perhaps matches TRBD1 (5 bases). CDR3 length equals 14 residues. The ends were cut back, 5 bases at V and 3 bases at J, with 10 bases in the middle. CDR1 and CDR2 from the germline V gene are MDHEN and SYDVKM. CDR3 coding DNA: TGTGCCAGCAGTACCGACAGTTACACCGGGGAGCTGTTTTTT. Residues: CASSTDSYTGELFF.

V usage is TRBV29-1 and J usage is TRBJ2-5; D gene uncertain. The last part of the DNA fits TRBJ2-7 better; the J call may be wrong. The CDR3 consists of 12 residues. The germline V gene encodes CDR1 SQVTM and CDR2 ANQGSEA. DNA for the CDR3: TGCAGCGTTGTGGGCAGACTCTACGAGCAGTACTTC. Translation: CSVVGRLYEQYF.

This chain connects TRBV5-4 to TRBJ2-2; 11 bases agree with TRBD2. This CDR3 spans 15 amino acids. V trimming: 5 bases; J trimming: 6 bases; junction bases outside the gene matches: 6. Germline lookup yields CDR1 SGHNT and CDR2 YYREEE (reference sequence). The CDR3 DNA reads as TGTGCCAGCAGGTCGGGACTAGCGGCTCCCGGGGAGCTGTTTTTT. It encodes CASRSGLAAPGELFF.

The chain combines TRBV7-9 with TRBJ2-2, with D perhaps matching TRBD1 (6 bases). Germline CDR1 reads SEHNR; CDR2 reads FQNEAQ (reference sequence). Trimming pared 2 bases from V and 0 bases from J, leaving 10 bases between. CDR3 length: 16 residues. CDR3 residues: CASSLIGTTNTGELFF. Here the CDR3 DNA reads TGTGCCAGCAGCTTAATCGGGACAACGAACACCGGGGAGCTGTTTTTT. Based on the CDR3 plus reference TRBV7-9 and TRBJ2-2, the full variable domain is DTGVSQNPRHKITKRGQNVTFRCDPISEHNRLYWYRQTLGQGPEFLTYFQNEAQLEKSRLLSDRFSAERPKGSFSTLEIQRTEQGDSAMYLCASSLIGTTNTGELFFGEGSRLTVL.

The chain couples TRBV5-1 to TRBJ1-2; a possible D gene is TRBD1 (6 bases). Germline lookup yields CDR1 SGHRS and CDR2 YFSETQ. Trimming left V 0 bases short and J 2 bases short, with 11 bases between. The CDR3 length is 15 residues. CDR3 in amino acids: CASSLEWGRNYGYTF. As DNA, the CDR3 is TGCGCCAGCAGCTTGGAGTGGGGGCGAAACTATGGCTACACCTTC.

The gene calls are TRBV11-2 and TRBJ2-2; TRBD2 matches 12 bases. The CDR3 is 14 residues long. V shed 6 bases, J shed 7 bases, and the junction held 3 bases outside the gene matches. Germline lookup yields CDR1 SGHAT and CDR2 FQNNGV. The CDR3 sequence is CASSSSGRGGELFF. The CDR3 bases are TGTGCCAGCAGTTCTAGCGGGAGGGGCGGGGAGCTGTTTTTT.

This chain links TRBV4-1 with TRBJ2-2; 8 positions agree with TRBD1. Per germline, CDR1 MGHRA and CDR2 YSYEKL. With 2 bases clipped from V and 6 bases from J, the junction kept 8 bases outside the gene matches. This CDR3 is built from 16 residues. In nucleotides, the CDR3 is TGCGCCAGCAGCCAACCCATAGACAGGGGTCCCGGGGAGCTGTTTTTT. Its protein is CASSQPIDRGPGELFF.

The rearrangement uses TRBV6-1 and TRBJ2-7; TRBD1 might be the D (6 bases). The CDR3 is made up of 19 amino acids. CDR1 and CDR2 from the germline V gene are MNHNS and SASEGT. Trimming left V 4 bases short and J 3 bases short, with 28 bases between. The CDR3 DNA sequence: TGTGCCAGCAGTGCCGGGACACCTAGCCCCACAGCGGCCTACTACGAGCAGTACTTC. It translates to CASSAGTPSPTAAYYEQYF.

The chain couples TRBV11-2 to TRBJ2-2; TRBD2 matches at 7 bases. The CDR3 consists of 16 residues. Germline CDR1 and CDR2: SGHAT and FQNNGV. V lost 1 base and J lost 6; bases outside the gene matches: 8. Here the CDR3 reads CASSLGRTSLAGELFF. CDR3 nucleotide sequence: TGTGCCAGCAGCTTAGGGAGGACTAGTTTGGCCGGGGAGCTGTTTTTT. Full variable domain (missing parts from reference TRBV11-2 and TRBJ2-2): EAGVAQSPRYKIIEKRQSVAFWCNPISGHATLYWYQQILGQGPKLLIQFQNNGVVDDSQLPKDRFSAERLKGVDSTLKIQPAKLEDSAVYLCASSLGRTSLAGELFFGEGSRLTVL.

V gene TRBV5-4 combines with J gene TRBJ2-7; TRBD1 is a possible D gene (6 bases). The CDR3 is 13 residues long. Deletions cut 4 bases from V and 2 bases from J, with 10 bases between. Germline CDR1 is SGHNT and CDR2 is YYREEE (reference sequence). The CDR3: CASSQGLTYEQYF. The CDR3 bases are TGTGCCAGCAGCCAGGGGCTGACCTACGAGCAGTACTTC.

J is TRBJ1-2 and V is TRBV14, with a weak D call TRBD1 (6 bases). CDR1 is SGHDN, CDR2 FVKESK, per germline. The V gene lost 4 bases and the J gene lost 4 bases, with 10 bases spanning the gap. The CDR3 runs 13 residues. CDR3 bases: TGTGCCAGCAGCCCCCAGGACAGCTATGGCTACACCTTC. Its protein is CASSPQDSYGYTF.

The chain carries TRBV5-1 and TRBJ2-1; 14 nucleotides line up with TRBD2. The CDR3 is 18 amino acids. The trim removed 3 bases at V and 7 bases at J, leaving 12 bases unmatched. CDR1 is SGHRS, CDR2 YFSETQ, per germline. CDR3 in amino acids: CASSSHLGLAGGENEQFF. CDR3 sequence (DNA): TGCGCCAGCAGCTCCCACCTAGGACTAGCGGGAGGTGAGAATGAGCAGTTCTTC.

The chain carries TRBV28 and TRBJ2-7; D ambiguous. The germline gives CDR1 MDHEN, CDR2 SYDVKM. V lost 5 bases and J lost 4, with 18 bases in between. CDR3 size: 15 residues. This chain's CDR3 is CASSAPGRASYEQYF. The CDR3 coding sequence is TGTGCCAGCAGTGCCCCCGGAAGAGCCTCGTACGAGCAGTACTTC.

V is TRBV6-1 and J is TRBJ1-1, with D tentatively TRBD1 (6 bases). V lost 2 bases and J lost 1, with 11 bases in between. This CDR3 contains 15 residues. In germline, CDR1 is MNHNS, CDR2 SASEGT. CDR3 coding DNA: TGTGCCAGCAGTGAAAGGGACAACCGGAACACTGAAGCTTTCTTT. It yields the protein CASSERDNRNTEAFF.

The chain combines TRBV5-1 with TRBJ1-5; tentative D call: TRBD1 (5 bases). V was trimmed by 4 bases and J by 5 bases, leaving 16 bases between them. The CDR3 spans 15 residues. Germline V lookup: CDR1 SGHRS, CDR2 YFSETQ. This CDR3 reads CASSLGGTGDQPQHF. The CDR3 bases are TGCGCCAGCAGCCTGGGAGGTACAGGAGATCAGCCCCAGCATTTT.